The 32 T cell receptor beta chains reported below all come from one sample, sequenced in a study of CD4 T cells in relation to SARS-CoV-2 and coronaviruses. Antigens for these TCRs are unknown. The data were produced by immunoSEQ multiplex PCR, yet TCRdb's version contains in-frame clones alone and is incomplete. The sample lists about 47,000 clones, around 80% seen once, with over 1.1% in the top ten. Source material: naive CD4+ T cells from PBMCs, cultured in vitro. Specified subset: naive CD4+ T cells isolated by negative enrichment. These receptor sequences come from an adult with COVID-19.

The rearrangement uses TRBV3-1 (or the pseudogene TRBV3-2) and TRBJ1-4, with D perhaps matching TRBD1 (5 bases). Germline assignment: CDR1 LGHDT and CDR2 YNNKEL (reference sequence). V dropped 0 bases and J dropped 7 bases, with 9 bases sitting between them. The CDR3 spans 14 residues. CDR3 sequence reads: CASSQDFGGEKLFF. The CDR3 DNA sequence: TGTGCCAGCAGCCAAGATTTTGGGGGTGAAAAACTGTTTTTT.

The table lists this clone with a count of one. The gene calls are TRBV13 and TRBJ1-3; the D gene is possibly TRBD1 (5 bases). V gave up 0 bases and J gave up 2 bases, with 11 bases separating them. This CDR3 has 16 amino acids. Germline V gene data show CDR1 as PRHDT and CDR2 as FYEKMQ (reference sequence). CDR3 sequence reads: CASSLGLGVPGNTIYF. The CDR3 bases are TGTGCCAGCAGCTTAGGACTAGGGGTCCCTGGAAACACCATATATTTT.

The gene calls are TRBV7-2 and TRBJ2-3; 15 nucleotides match TRBD2. This CDR3 has 19 amino acids. The J segment lost 1 base and the V segment lost 5 bases, leaving 10 bases of the junction unmatched. The germline CDR1 and CDR2 sequences are SGHTA and FQGNSA. The CDR3 here is CASSQYGTSGRIGTDTQYF. The CDR3 nucleotides are TGTGCCAGCAGCCAATACGGGACTAGCGGGAGGATCGGCACAGATACGCAGTATTTT.

V usage is TRBV5-1 and J usage is TRBJ2-6; weak D call: TRBD1 (6 bases). The CDR3 contains 14 residues. Per the germline V gene, CDR1 is SGHRS and CDR2 is YFSETQ. The V gene lost 9 bases and the J gene lost 4 bases, with 14 bases spanning the gap. As DNA, the CDR3 is TGCGCCACACGGACAGCAGCAGGGGCCAACGTCCTGACTTTC. Encoded protein: CATRTAAGANVLTF.

The chain combines TRBV6-6 with TRBJ1-3; D remains unclear. Looked up from germline, CDR1 is MNHNY and CDR2 is SVGAGI (reference sequence). This CDR3 region has 14 residues. Trimming pared 0 bases from V and 6 bases from J, leaving 9 bases between. CDR3 in DNA: TGTGCCAGCAGTTACTCGGGCGAGTTAAACACCATATATTTT. Protein: CASSYSGELNTIYF.

The chain couples TRBV6-2 or TRBV6-3 to TRBJ1-5, with TRBD1 identical over 9 bases. J was trimmed by 7 bases and V by 6 bases; bases with no gene match: 13. From germline, CDR1 is MNHEY and CDR2 SVGEGT. The CDR3 sequence is 16 residues long. CDR3 DNA: TGTGCCAGCAGACCTCAAACAGGGGGCGGATGGCAGCCCCAGCATTTT. Residues: CASRPQTGGGWQPQHF.

The chain is built from TRBV28 and TRBJ1-2; TRBD1 matches 10 bases. Unmatched junction bases numbered 15, after V lost 5 bases and J lost 9 bases. This CDR3 region has 16 residues. Germline loops: CDR1 MDHEN, CDR2 SYDVKM. CDR3 in DNA: TGTGCCAGCAGTGACCCGCTTATGGGACAGGGGTTGCGCTACACCTTC. It yields the protein CASSDPLMGQGLRYTF.

This CDR3 reads CASSLASRGQRGYTF. In nucleotides, the CDR3 is TGTGCCAGCAGTTTAGCTTCCAGGGGGCAACGGGGCTACACCTTC. J is TRBJ1-2 and V is TRBV28, with 8 bases aligning to TRBD1. The CDR3 is made up of 15 amino acids. V lost 2 bases, J lost 8 bases, and 10 bases stayed unmatched. Germline V CDR1 and CDR2: MDHEN, SYDVKM.

The V call is TRBV28, the J call TRBJ1-2, with D possibly TRBD1 on 5 matching bases. The length of the CDR3 is 14 residues. Trimming cost V 9 bases and J 3 bases, with 17 bases left between them. In germline, CDR1 is MDHEN, CDR2 SYDVKM. The CDR3 DNA reads as TGTGCCAGTTTCTTAGGGGCCGGGGACTATGGCTACACCTTC. It translates to CASFLGAGDYGYTF.

V usage is TRBV9 and J usage is TRBJ2-2; D is possibly TRBD2 (5 bases). The CDR3 has 17 residues. Germline CDR1 SGDLS, CDR2 YYNGEE. The V gene lost 7 bases and the J gene lost 1 base, with 20 bases spanning the gap. Written as DNA, the CDR3 is TGTGCCAGCGCCGAAAACTCCAGAGCGGAGAACACCGGGGAGCTGTTTTTT. Amino acids: CASAENSRAENTGELFF.

The V gene is TRBV19, the J gene TRBJ1-5, with 9 nucleotides matching TRBD1. CDR1 is LNHDA, CDR2 SQIVND, per germline (reference sequence). This CDR3 contains 19 residues. Losses at the gene ends were 4 bases for V and 0 bases for J; bases not matched to a gene: 13. This chain's CDR3 is CASSNWRDREGNSNQPQHF. In nucleotides, the CDR3 is TGTGCCAGTAGTAATTGGCGGGACAGGGAAGGAAATAGCAATCAGCCCCAGCATTTT.

This clone was seen just once. The V and J genes are TRBV5-6 and TRBJ1-1; no reliable D call. Germline values: CDR1 SGHDT, CDR2 YYEEEE. The V end lost 3 bases, the J end lost 0 bases, and 9 bases lay between the germline ends. This CDR3 spans 14 amino acids. CDR3 residues: CASSYDGLNTEAFF. DNA for the CDR3: TGTGCCAGCAGCTATGACGGATTGAACACTGAAGCTTTCTTT.

The chain is built from TRBV7-9 and TRBJ2-1; D gene uncertain. CDR1 and CDR2 (germline): SEHNR, FQNEAQ (reference sequence). This CDR3 spans 12 amino acids. The V end lost 0 bases, the J end lost 7 bases, and 4 bases lay between the germline ends. CDR3 coding DNA: TGTGCCAGCAGCTTAGCCCAGAATGAGCAGTTCTTC. Its translation: CASSLAQNEQFF.

The chain employs TRBV7-9 and TRBJ2-5, with 9 bases that match TRBD1. V was pared by 5 bases and J by 0 bases, with 10 bases of the junction left unmatched. CDR3 length: 17 amino acids. Germline assignment: CDR1 SEHNR and CDR2 FQNEAQ (reference sequence). CDR3 protein: CASSHTGQGRYQETQYF. In nucleotides, the CDR3 is TGTGCCAGCAGCCATACAGGACAGGGGCGGTACCAAGAGACCCAGTACTTC.

This clone showed up just a few times. The rearrangement links TRBV7-9 to TRBJ1-4; unclear D gene. This CDR3 spans 15 amino acids. The germline V gene has CDR1 SEHNR and CDR2 FQNEAQ (reference sequence). V lost 5 bases and J lost 8, with 18 bases in between. In DNA form, the CDR3 reads TGTGCCAGCAGCCCGATTCGAGGCAGGCGGGAAAAACTGTTTTTT. Residues: CASSPIRGRREKLFF.

The CDR3 bases are TGTGCCAGCAGCCAGGGCCCGGGTGAGACCCAGTACTTC. This sequence encodes CASSQGPGETQYF. The V call is TRBV4-2, the J call TRBJ2-5; D remains unclear. V lost 3 bases and J 5 bases, leaving 10 bases between the germline ends. Germline values: CDR1 LGHNA, CDR2 YNFKEQ. This CDR3 is built from 13 residues.

The chain employs TRBV2 and TRBJ2-3; 9 bases match TRBD2. This CDR3 has 15 amino acids. V trimming: 5 bases; J trimming: 0 bases; junction bases outside the gene matches: 3. The germline V gene encodes CDR1 SNHLY and CDR2 FYNNEI. The CDR3 DNA is TGTGCCAGCAGTTTGACTAGCGGAAGCACAGATACGCAGTATTTT. Amino acids: CASSLTSGSTDTQYF.

The rearrangement uses TRBV6-5 and TRBJ2-3, with 7 bases fitting TRBD1. With 5 bases clipped from V and 2 bases from J, the junction kept 4 bases outside the gene matches. Germline V gene lookup returns CDR1 MNHEY and CDR2 SVGAGI. The CDR3 length is 14 residues. The CDR3: CASSNRGSTDTQYF. CDR3 DNA sequence: TGTGCCAGCAGTAACAGGGGTTCCACAGATACGCAGTATTTT.

In its sample, this clone was seen a few times. This chain joins TRBV2 and TRBJ1-1; a possible D gene is TRBD1 (6 bases). V was trimmed by 5 bases and J by 0 bases, leaving 13 bases between them. CDR1 SNHLY and CDR2 FYNNEI come from the germline V gene. CDR3 length: 15 residues. The CDR3 loop reads CASSRWTVMNTEAFF. For the CDR3, the DNA is TGTGCCAGCAGTAGATGGACAGTAATGAACACTGAAGCTTTCTTT.

This chain joins TRBV2 and TRBJ2-7; the D is unclear. The CDR3 has 13 amino acids. V was trimmed by 7 bases and J by 6 bases, leaving 16 bases between them. The germline CDR1 and CDR2 sequences are SNHLY and FYNNEI. As DNA, the CDR3 is TGTGCCAGCACCGCGGAGAGCCGAGGCGAGCAGTACTTC. Residues: CASTAESRGEQYF.

The chain combines TRBV18 with TRBJ1-1; 10 bases map to TRBD1. The CDR3 runs 14 residues. The germline gives CDR1 KGHSH, CDR2 LQKENI. With V trimmed by 3 bases and J by 3 bases, 1 base remained unmatched. This CDR3 is CASSPGTGDTEAFF. CDR3 bases: TGTGCCAGCTCACCCGGGACAGGGGACACTGAAGCTTTCTTT. Full variable domain (missing parts from reference TRBV18 and TRBJ1-1): NAGVMQNPRHLVRRRGQEARLRCSPMKGHSHVYWYRQLPEEGLKFMVYLQKENIIDESGMPKERFSAEFPKEGPSILRIQQVVRGDSAAYFCASSPGTGDTEAFFGQGTRLTVV.

The chain has TRBV27 and TRBJ1-4; weak D call: TRBD1 (6 bases). The ends were cut back, 6 bases at V and 5 bases at J, with 16 bases in the middle. The CDR3 is made up of 15 amino acids. Germline V gene sequence: CDR1 MNHEY, CDR2 SMNVEV (reference sequence). The CDR3: CASSFRGGGNEKLFF. CDR3 coding DNA: TGTGCCAGCAGCTTCCGAGGGGGGGGCAATGAAAAACTGTTTTTT.

V gene TRBV5-1 combines with J gene TRBJ2-3; tentatively, D is TRBD1 or TRBD2 (5 bases each). The CDR3 is made up of 17 amino acids. V gave up 0 bases and J gave up 4 bases, with 18 bases separating them. Looked up from germline, CDR1 is SGHRS and CDR2 is YFSETQ. CDR3 residues: CASSLAIQGSGADTQYF. In DNA form, the CDR3 reads TGCGCCAGCAGCTTGGCGATTCAGGGAAGCGGAGCAGATACGCAGTATTTT.

The rearrangement joins TRBV2 to TRBJ2-1, with D tentatively TRBD1 or TRBD2 (5 bases each). The CDR3 covers 19 residues. Trimming removed 4 bases at V and 4 bases at J, with 26 bases between. Germline lookup yields CDR1 SNHLY and CDR2 FYNNEI. The CDR3 spells CASSATEAGWPLRYNEQFF. The CDR3 DNA reads as TGTGCCAGCAGTGCCACGGAGGCAGGGTGGCCCCTACGATACAATGAGCAGTTCTTC.

The chain combines TRBV5-1 with TRBJ2-3; TRBD2 aligns across 13 bases. After removal of 2 bases from V and 4 bases from J, the junction contained 7 bases not matched to a gene. Germline CDR1 reads SGHRS; CDR2 reads YFSETQ. This CDR3 is built from 17 residues. This chain's CDR3 is CASSFWTSGSRSDTQYF. The CDR3 coding sequence is TGCGCCAGCAGCTTTTGGACTAGCGGGAGCAGGTCAGATACGCAGTATTTT.

This clone occurred a few times. The chain uses TRBV5-1 and TRBJ2-2, with a weak D call TRBD2 (5 bases). CDR1 and CDR2 (germline): SGHRS, YFSETQ. The CDR3 spans 14 residues. Trimming removed 7 bases at V and 3 bases at J, with 13 bases between. The CDR3 DNA reads as TGCGCCAGCCGCACTGTGGGAGACACCGGGGAGCTGTTTTTT. As protein: CASRTVGDTGELFF.

The rearrangement links TRBV15 to TRBJ2-1, with D maybe TRBD1 (5 bases). This CDR3 has 14 amino acids. Germline lookup yields CDR1 LNHNV and CDR2 YYDKDF (reference sequence). V lost 0 bases and J 4 bases, leaving 7 bases between the germline ends. The CDR3 sequence is CATSREGDYNEQFF. CDR3 nucleotides: TGTGCCACCAGCAGAGAAGGGGATTACAATGAGCAGTTCTTC.

This clone was picked up a small number of times. V is TRBV10-1 and J is TRBJ1-5, with D maybe TRBD1 (5 bases). Deletions cut 4 bases from V and 3 bases from J, with 16 bases between. Germline-derived CDR1 and CDR2 are WNHNN and SYGVQD (reference sequence). The CDR3 contains 16 residues. The CDR3 DNA follows: TGCGCCAGCAGTGCGGGGCGGGGGAGAGACAATCAGCCCCAGCATTTT. Amino acid sequence: CASSAGRGRDNQPQHF.

The chain employs TRBV5-4 and TRBJ1-6; 8 positions match TRBD1. Trimming cost V 0 bases and J 14 bases; bases outside gene matches: 7. Germline CDR1 is SGHNT and CDR2 is YYREEE (reference sequence). The CDR3 has 14 amino acids. As DNA, the CDR3 is TGTGCCAGCAGCTTGGACCCCGGACAGGGAACCCTCCACTTT. The encoded protein is CASSLDPGQGTLHF.

J is TRBJ1-2 and V is TRBV14, with no clear D. Trimming took 4 bases from V and 2 from J, leaving 11 bases between them. The CDR3 has 14 amino acids. Germline loops: CDR1 SGHDN, CDR2 FVKESK. CDR3 DNA sequence: TGTGCCAGCAGCCCCCTGGCCGTAAACTATGGCTACACCTTC. Amino acid sequence: CASSPLAVNYGYTF.

The J gene is TRBJ2-3, the V gene TRBV7-3, with D possibly TRBD2 on 5 matching bases. The CDR3 is 14 residues long. The germline V and J ends were trimmed by 5 bases and 4 bases, with 13 bases remaining between them. Germline CDR1 SGHTA, CDR2 FQGTGA. The DNA of the CDR3 is TGTGCCAGCAGCCTCGGCCTTAGCGCAGATACGCAGTATTTT. Translated, it gives CASSLGLSADTQYF.

This clone was counted between two and nine times. This chain's CDR3 is CASSLVLGRGAGTEAFF. CDR3 in DNA: TGTGCCAGCAGCTTAGTATTGGGACGGGGGGCAGGCACTGAAGCTTTCTTT. The V gene is TRBV7-2, the J gene TRBJ1-1; D may be TRBD1 (6 bases). Germline V CDR1 and CDR2: SGHTA, FQGNSA. The V end was cut by 1 base, the J end by 4 bases, with 19 bases between. The CDR3 is 17 residues long.